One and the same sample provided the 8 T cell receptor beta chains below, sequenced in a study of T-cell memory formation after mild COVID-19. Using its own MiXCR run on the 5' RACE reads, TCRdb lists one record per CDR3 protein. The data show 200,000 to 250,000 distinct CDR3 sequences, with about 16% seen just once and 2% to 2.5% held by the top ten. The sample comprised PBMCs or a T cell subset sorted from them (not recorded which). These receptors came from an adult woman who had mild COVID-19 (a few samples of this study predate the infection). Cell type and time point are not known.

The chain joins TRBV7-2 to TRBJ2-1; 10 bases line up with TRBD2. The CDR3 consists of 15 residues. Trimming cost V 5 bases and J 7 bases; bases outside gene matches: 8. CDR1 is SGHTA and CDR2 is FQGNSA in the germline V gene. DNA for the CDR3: TGTGCCAGCAGCCAGTCCAGCGGGAGGGCAAATGAGCAGTTCTTC. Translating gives CASSQSSGRANEQFF.

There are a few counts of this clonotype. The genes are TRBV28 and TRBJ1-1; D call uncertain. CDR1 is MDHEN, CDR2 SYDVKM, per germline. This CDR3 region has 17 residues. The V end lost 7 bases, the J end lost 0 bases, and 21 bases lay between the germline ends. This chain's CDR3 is CASTPPPWAAMNTEAFF. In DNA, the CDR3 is TGTGCCAGCACCCCCCCCCCGTGGGCAGCAATGAACACTGAAGCTTTCTTT.

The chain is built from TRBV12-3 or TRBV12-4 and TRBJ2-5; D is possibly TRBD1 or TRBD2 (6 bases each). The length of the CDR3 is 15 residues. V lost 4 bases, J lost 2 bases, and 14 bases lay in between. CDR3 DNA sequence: TGTGCCAGCAGTTCTAGGGGGGTTGGGCAAGAGACCCAGTACTTC. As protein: CASSSRGVGQETQYF.

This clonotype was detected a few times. The CDR3 loop reads CASSPFIDGADGYTF. CDR3 coding DNA: TGCGCCAGCAGCCCCTTTATTGATGGGGCTGATGGCTACACCTTC. This chain joins TRBV4-3 and TRBJ1-2; TRBD1 might be the D (5 bases). Deletions cut 4 bases from V and 6 bases from J, with 18 bases between. The CDR3 runs 15 residues. Germline V CDR1 and CDR2: LGHNA, YSLEER.

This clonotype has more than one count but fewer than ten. The CDR3 is CASSVGILAGGADTQYF. The CDR3, as DNA: TGTGCCAGCAGCGTCGGGATACTAGCGGGAGGTGCAGATACGCAGTATTTT. The chain is built from TRBV9 and TRBJ2-3; TRBD2 aligns across 12 bases. The CDR3 is made up of 17 amino acids. CDR1 is SGDLS, CDR2 YYNGEE, per germline. V gave up 2 bases and J gave up 4 bases; unmatched junction bases: 8.

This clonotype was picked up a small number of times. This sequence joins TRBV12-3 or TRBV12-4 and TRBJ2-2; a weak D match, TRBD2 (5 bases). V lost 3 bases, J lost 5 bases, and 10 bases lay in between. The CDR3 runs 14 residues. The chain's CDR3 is CASSFYGETGELFF. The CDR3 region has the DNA TGTGCCAGCAGTTTTTACGGGGAGACCGGGGAGCTGTTTTTT.

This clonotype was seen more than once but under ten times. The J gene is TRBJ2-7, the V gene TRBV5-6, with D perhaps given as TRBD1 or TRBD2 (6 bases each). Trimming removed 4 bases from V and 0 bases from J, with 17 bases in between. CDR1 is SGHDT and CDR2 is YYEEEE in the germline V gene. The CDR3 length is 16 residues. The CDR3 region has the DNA TGTGCCAGCAGCCCGGGACTGGGACACAGCTCCTACGAGCAGTACTTC. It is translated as CASSPGLGHSSYEQYF.

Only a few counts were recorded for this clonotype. CDR3 nucleotides: TGTGCCAGCAGGGATCCAGGGACGCACGAGCAGTACTTC. Protein sequence: CASRDPGTHEQYF. The rearrangement joins TRBV25-1 to TRBJ2-7; possibly TRBD1 or TRBD2 for D (5 bases each). V was shortened by 6 bases and J by 5 bases, with 14 bases between the two germline ends. CDR3 length equals 13 residues. Germline V gene sequence: CDR1 MGHDK, CDR2 SYGVNS.